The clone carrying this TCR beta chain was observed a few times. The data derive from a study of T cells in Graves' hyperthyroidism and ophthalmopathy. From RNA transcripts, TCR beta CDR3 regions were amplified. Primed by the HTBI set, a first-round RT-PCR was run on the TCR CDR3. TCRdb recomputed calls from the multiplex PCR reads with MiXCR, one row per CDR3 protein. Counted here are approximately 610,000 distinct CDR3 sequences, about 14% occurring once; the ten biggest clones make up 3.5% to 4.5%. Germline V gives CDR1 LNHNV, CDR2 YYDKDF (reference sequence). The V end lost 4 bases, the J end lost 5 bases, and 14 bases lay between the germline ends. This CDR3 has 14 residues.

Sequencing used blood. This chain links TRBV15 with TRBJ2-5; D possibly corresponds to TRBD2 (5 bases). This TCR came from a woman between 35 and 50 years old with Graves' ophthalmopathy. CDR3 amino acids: CATSKDGGEETQYF. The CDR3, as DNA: TGTGCCACCAGCAAGGACGGTGGGGAGGAGACCCAGTACTTC.